This TCR beta chain emerged from a study of cytomegalovirus exposure and HLA in healthy donors. The repertoire was sequenced with immunoSEQ multiplex PCR; TCRdb's copy has only in-frame clones and lacks some. Of approximately 99,000 clones listed, almost 96% were seen once; the top ten hold 0.67%. The donors belonged to the roughly 110-subject validation cohort, separate from the approximately 670-subject first cohort. V trimming: 5 bases; J trimming: 3 bases; junction bases outside the gene matches: 7. Germline CDR1 is SGHNT and CDR2 is YYREEE (reference sequence). The CDR3 loop spans 14 amino acids.

Sequenced input: PBMCs. The receptor was isolated from a woman between 18 and 29 years old in good health and CMV-seronegative. The rearrangement links TRBV5-4 to TRBJ2-7; 8 bases map to TRBD2. DNA of the CDR3: TGTGCCAGCAGTATCGGGGGGGCTGACTACGAGCAGTACTTC. Protein: CASSIGGADYEQYF.